This passage covers 32 T cell receptor beta chains from one sample sequenced in a study of OX40 agonist ivuxolimab in advanced cancers. Sequencing used immunoSEQ multiplex PCR; TCRdb keeps in-frame clones, though not all of them. The table has about 84,000 clones, roughly 84% seen once; the top ten hold less than 3.5%. The material sequenced was CD4+ or CD8+ T cells sorted from blood, taken in a trial of the OX40 agonist ivuxolimab. All receptors derive from an adult with an advanced solid tumor such as melanoma, head and neck, liver or kidney cancer.

This chain joins TRBV5-1 and TRBJ2-5, with D possibly TRBD2 on 6 matching bases. The CDR3 has 15 amino acids. Germline CDR1 is SGHRS and CDR2 is YFSETQ. The V end was cut by 4 bases, the J end by 5 bases, with 18 bases between. This CDR3 reads CASSPFSLARETQYF. CDR3 nucleotides: TGCGCCAGCAGCCCTTTCTCACTAGCTCGGGAGACCCAGTACTTC.

The chain joins TRBV28 to TRBJ2-5; 12 positions match TRBD2. CDR3 size: 15 residues. The V and J ends lost 8 bases and 0 bases, in that order; junction bases with no gene match: 4. Germline V CDR1 and CDR2: MDHEN, SYDVKM. The CDR3 here is CASLTSGGNQETQYF. The CDR3 DNA reads TGTGCCAGCCTCACTAGCGGGGGGAACCAAGAGACCCAGTACTTC. The full variable domain, completed using reference TRBV28 and TRBJ2-5, is DVKVTQSSRYLVKRTGEKVFLECVQDMDHENMFWYRQDPGLGLRLIYFSYDVKMKEKGDIPEGYSVSREKKERFSLILESASTNQTSMYLCASLTSGGNQETQYFGPGTRLLVL.

The genes are TRBV10-3 and TRBJ2-7; perhaps TRBD2 as D (5 bases). V was pared by 6 bases and J by 0 bases, with 21 bases between. Germline V gene data show CDR1 as ENHRY and CDR2 as SYGVKD. The CDR3 totals 17 residues. The CDR3: CAISRLVPGIHSYEQYV. DNA for the CDR3: TGTGCCATCAGCCGCCTGGTCCCGGGAATCCACTCCTACGAGCAGTACGTC.

The rearrangement joins TRBV7-2 to TRBJ2-3, with 7 bases matching TRBD1. With V trimmed by 4 bases and J by 0 bases, 4 bases remained unmatched. The CDR3 contains 15 residues. The germline V gene has CDR1 SGHTA and CDR2 FQGNSA. In nucleotides, the CDR3 is TGTGCCAGCAGCTCGGGACAGCTTAGCACAGATACGCAGTATTTT. Protein product: CASSSGQLSTDTQYF.

The V gene is TRBV14, the J gene TRBJ1-2; TRBD1 agrees at 8 bases. The V and J ends lost 4 bases and 4 bases, in that order; junction bases with no gene match: 2. In germline, CDR1 is SGHDN, CDR2 FVKESK. The CDR3 has 13 amino acids. CDR3 nucleotide sequence: TGTGCCAGCAGCCCTGGGACAGGCTATGGCTACACCTTC. The encoded protein is CASSPGTGYGYTF.

The chain combines TRBV9 with TRBJ1-4; TRBD1 matches 11 bases. The CDR3 contains 15 residues. The V and J ends lost 2 bases and 5 bases, in that order; junction bases with no gene match: 2. Germline V gene data show CDR1 as SGDLS and CDR2 as YYNGEE. Here the CDR3 reads CASSVGTGGNEKLFF. The CDR3 region has the DNA TGTGCCAGCAGCGTTGGGACAGGGGGGAATGAAAAACTGTTTTTT.

The chain recombines TRBV4-3 with TRBJ1-5; D gene ambiguous. Germline lookup yields CDR1 LGHNA and CDR2 YSLEER. This CDR3 spans 15 amino acids. V gave up 0 bases and J gave up 3 bases, with 9 bases separating them. Here the CDR3 reads CASSQERHPNQPQHF. The CDR3 DNA reads as TGCGCCAGCAGCCAAGAGAGGCACCCCAATCAGCCCCAGCATTTT.

V and J are TRBV7-2 and TRBJ2-5; D call uncertain. With 5 bases removed from V and 1 base from J, the gap between germline ends came to 14 bases. This CDR3 is 15 amino acids long. Per germline, CDR1 SGHTA and CDR2 FQGNSA. The CDR3 here is CASSLNLGIQETQYF. The DNA of the CDR3 is TGTGCCAGCAGCCTTAACCTGGGTATCCAAGAGACCCAGTACTTC.

The chain employs TRBV7-2 and TRBJ2-5; D might be TRBD1 (6 bases). Trimming left V 6 bases short and J 2 bases short, with 16 bases between. The V gene's germline CDR1 is SGHTA and CDR2 FQGNSA. This CDR3 is 15 amino acids long. Here the CDR3 reads CASRPFRQDQETQYF. CDR3 coding DNA: TGTGCCAGCAGACCTTTTCGACAGGATCAAGAGACCCAGTACTTC.

The chain has TRBV11-2 and TRBJ1-1; no firm D call. Germline lookup yields CDR1 SGHAT and CDR2 FQNNGV. The CDR3 runs 17 residues. V lost 0 bases to trimming and J lost 2 bases, with 16 bases between them. The CDR3 coding sequence is TGTGCCAGCAGCTTAGAGTATGGGAGGGAGATAAACACTGAAGCTTTCTTT. Its protein product is CASSLEYGREINTEAFF.

This chain connects TRBV19 to TRBJ2-7; D possibly uses TRBD1 or TRBD2 (5 bases each). With 5 bases removed from V and 1 base from J, the gap between germline ends came to 21 bases. Germline V lookup: CDR1 LNHDA, CDR2 SQIVND (reference sequence). The CDR3 is 17 amino acids. CDR3 amino acids: CASSPLGRDRGSYEQYF. The CDR3 DNA reads TGTGCCAGTAGTCCCCTGGGCCGAGACAGAGGGTCCTACGAGCAGTACTTC.

This clone was seen more than once but under ten times. This same CDR3 is encoded by further DNA sequences in the sample. The chain uses TRBV5-6 and TRBJ1-1, with no clear D. In germline, CDR1 is SGHDT, CDR2 YYEEEE. The V and J ends lost 0 bases and 0 bases respectively, with 9 bases between them. The CDR3 contains 15 residues. In DNA, the CDR3 is TGTGCCAGCAGCTTGGTCGGCGGGATGAACACTGAAGCTTTCTTT. Protein sequence: CASSLVGGMNTEAFF.

This clone has only a few counts. The rearrangement links TRBV29-1 to TRBJ1-1; TRBD1 matches 7 bases. The CDR3 has 14 amino acids. Germline V gene data show CDR1 as SQVTM and CDR2 as ANQGSEA. The ends lost 6 bases at V and 0 bases at J; junction bases unmatched: 7. Written as DNA, the CDR3 is TGCAGCGTCGTAGCGGGACAGTTGAACACTGAAGCTTTCTTT. Translation: CSVVAGQLNTEAFF.

This chain links TRBV5-1 with TRBJ2-5; D remains unclear. Looked up from germline, CDR1 is SGHRS and CDR2 is YFSETQ. V lost 1 base, J lost 6 bases, and 10 bases lay in between. The CDR3 spans 13 residues. For the CDR3, the DNA is TGCGCCAGCAGCTTGAAATCCGACCAGACCCAGTACTTC. This sequence encodes CASSLKSDQTQYF.

The rearrangement links TRBV6-5 to TRBJ2-4, with 7 bases identical to TRBD1. This CDR3 comprises 15 residues. Unmatched junction bases numbered 5, after V lost 0 bases and J lost 6 bases. Germline V gene lookup returns CDR1 MNHEY and CDR2 SVGAGI. The chain's CDR3 is CASSYSSGGGNIQYF. As DNA, the CDR3 is TGTGCCAGCAGTTACTCGTCAGGGGGTGGAAACATTCAGTACTTC.

The chain employs TRBV27 and TRBJ1-2, with 8 bases aligning to TRBD1. Trimming took 8 bases from V and 4 from J; bases not matched to a gene: 12. CDR1 MNHEY and CDR2 SMNVEV come from the germline V gene (reference sequence). The length of the CDR3 is 15 residues. This CDR3 is CASRLGQGMGYGYTF. The CDR3 DNA follows: TGTGCCAGCCGCCTCGGACAGGGAATGGGCTATGGCTACACCTTC.

The chain couples TRBV28 to TRBJ1-4; D gene unclear. CDR1 is MDHEN and CDR2 is SYDVKM in the germline V gene. V was shortened by 6 bases and J by 5 bases, with 7 bases between the two germline ends. The CDR3 is 12 amino acids. Here the CDR3 DNA reads TGTGCCAGCAGGGGGTTGAATGAAAAACTGTTTTTT. Amino acid sequence: CASRGLNEKLFF.

On this clone itself: Within the sample, other DNA sequences also encode this same CDR3. This rearrangement joins TRBV19 to TRBJ1-6, with TRBD1 identical over 8 bases. CDR1 is LNHDA, CDR2 SQIVND, per germline (reference sequence). The CDR3 is 14 amino acids. The J segment lost 7 bases and the V segment lost 5 bases, leaving 4 bases of the junction unmatched. The CDR3, as DNA: TGTGCCAGTAGTTCCGACAGGGGAAATTCACCCCTCCACTTT. Its translation is CASSSDRGNSPLHF. Full variable domain (outside the CDR3, taken from reference TRBV19 and TRBJ1-6): DGGITQSPKYLFRKEGQNVTLSCEQNLNHDAMYWYRQDPGQGLRLIYYSQIVNDFQKGDIAEGYSVSREKKESFPLTVTSAQKNPTAFYLCASSSDRGNSPLHFGNGTRLTVT.

CDR3 in DNA: TGTGCCAGCAGTTACTCAGGACAGGGGGCGTACGAGCAGTACTTC. It yields the protein CASSYSGQGAYEQYF. The chain employs TRBV6-5 and TRBJ2-5, with 11 bases aligning to TRBD1. The DNA end favors TRBJ2-7, so the J call may be wrong. Germline V gene sequence: CDR1 MNHEY, CDR2 SVGAGI. The CDR3 loop spans 15 amino acids.

The chain combines TRBV6-5 with TRBJ1-1, with 8 nucleotides matching TRBD1. After removal of 6 bases from V and 10 bases from J, the junction contained 4 bases not matched to a gene. The CDR3 has 11 residues. CDR1 and CDR2 (germline): MNHEY, SVGAGI. The CDR3 nucleotides are TGTGCCAGCAGAGGACAGGGTGCAGCTTTCTTT. This sequence encodes CASRGQGAAFF.

The chain links TRBV15 to TRBJ1-2, with unresolved D. The CDR3 totals 16 residues. Germline-derived CDR1 and CDR2 are LNHNV and YYDKDF (reference sequence). Trimming removed 0 bases from V and 3 bases from J, with 14 bases in between. The CDR3: CATSRDRQTPHYGYTF. The CDR3 DNA follows: TGTGCCACCAGCAGAGATAGGCAGACACCTCACTATGGCTACACCTTC.

The CDR3 region is CASSGAGTAYYGYTF. Written as DNA, the CDR3 is TGTGCCAGCAGCGGTGCCGGGACTGCCTACTATGGCTACACCTTC. The chain links TRBV7-8 to TRBJ1-2; a possible D gene is TRBD1 (5 bases). This CDR3 is built from 15 residues. Per the germline V gene, CDR1 is SGHVS and CDR2 is FQNEAQ. The V gene lost 5 bases and the J gene lost 3 bases, with 16 bases spanning the gap.

The V gene is TRBV11-1, the J gene TRBJ1-2, with D possibly matching TRBD1 (5 bases). The CDR3 extends over 15 amino acids. Germline V lookup: CDR1 SGHAT, CDR2 FQDESV (reference sequence). Trimming shortened V by 1 base and J by 0 bases, and 9 bases separated the two germline ends. For the CDR3, the DNA is TGTGCCAGCAGCTTAGGAGGGACGGCTAACTATGGCTACACCTTC. Translated, it gives CASSLGGTANYGYTF.

This rearrangement joins TRBV4-3 to TRBJ1-2; D call uncertain. Between the trimmed V and J ends, which lost 0 bases and 5 bases, there was a span of 13 bases. This CDR3 spans 15 amino acids. The germline gives CDR1 LGHNA, CDR2 YSLEER. The CDR3 loop is CASSQDFVARYGYTF. In nucleotides, the CDR3 is TGCGCCAGCAGCCAAGATTTCGTAGCTAGATATGGCTACACCTTC.

This clone was counted only a few times. This chain connects TRBV7-8 to TRBJ2-6; D is unresolved. The CDR3 extends over 15 amino acids. CDR1 SGHVS and CDR2 FQNEAQ come from the germline V gene. V was trimmed by 5 bases and J by 0 bases, leaving 8 bases between them. CDR3 sequence: CASSRPSSGANVLTF. CDR3 nucleotide sequence: TGTGCCAGCAGCCGACCAAGCTCTGGGGCCAACGTCCTGACTTTC.

The rearrangement uses TRBV28 and TRBJ1-1; weak D call: TRBD1 (6 bases). Trimming removed 1 base from V and 1 base from J, with 10 bases in between. The CDR3 contains 15 residues. Germline V gives CDR1 MDHEN, CDR2 SYDVKM. This CDR3 reads CASSLSKGGNTEAFF. The CDR3 region has the DNA TGTGCCAGCAGTTTATCTAAGGGGGGGAACACTGAAGCTTTCTTT.

A single count supports this clone. The chain couples TRBV7-2 to TRBJ1-2, with D unclear. The V and J ends lost 6 bases and 0 bases respectively, with 8 bases between them. Germline lookup yields CDR1 SGHTA and CDR2 FQGNSA. This CDR3 region has 13 residues. The DNA for the CDR3 is TGTGCCAGCAGAACACCAGCTAACTATGGCTACACCTTC. It codes for CASRTPANYGYTF.

This chain joins TRBV4-1 and TRBJ1-2; TRBD1 is a possible D gene (6 bases). The V and J ends lost 0 bases and 3 bases respectively, with 11 bases between them. CDR1 MGHRA and CDR2 YSYEKL come from the germline V gene. This CDR3 comprises 15 residues. The CDR3 region has the DNA TGCGCCAGCAGCCAAGAGACAGGAAGCTACTATGGCTACACCTTC. This sequence encodes CASSQETGSYYGYTF.

The V call is TRBV6-5, the J call TRBJ2-5; D is unresolved. The CDR3 totals 13 residues. Germline V CDR1 and CDR2: MNHEY, SVGAGI. V was trimmed by 3 bases and J by 5 bases, leaving 10 bases between them. The CDR3 reads CASSYFPRETQYF. For the CDR3, the DNA is TGTGCCAGCAGTTATTTCCCGAGGGAGACCCAGTACTTC.

This rearrangement joins TRBV6-1 to TRBJ2-7; D ambiguous. The CDR3 loop spans 13 amino acids. V was trimmed by 6 bases and J by 2 bases, leaving 11 bases between them. Looked up from germline, CDR1 is MNHNS and CDR2 is SASEGT. This CDR3 is CASRQPPTYEQYV. CDR3 sequence (DNA): TGTGCCAGCAGACAACCACCAACCTACGAGCAGTACGTC.

The rearrangement links TRBV11-3 to TRBJ1-1; 7 nucleotides align to TRBD1. V was clipped by 5 bases and J by 3 bases; unmatched bases: 9. CDR1 SGHNT and CDR2 YENEEA come from the germline V gene. The CDR3 is made up of 15 amino acids. The DNA for the CDR3 is TGTGCCAGCAGCCCGTGGGGCCAGGGGGACACTGAAGCTTTCTTT. As protein: CASSPWGQGDTEAFF.

This chain links TRBV6-5 with TRBJ1-1, with 8 bases fitting TRBD1. The CDR3 has 14 residues. The ends lost 6 bases at V and 3 bases at J; junction bases unmatched: 6. Looked up from germline, CDR1 is MNHEY and CDR2 is SVGAGI. For the CDR3, the DNA is TGTGCCAGCAGGCCAACAGGGGGTTACACTGAAGCTTTCTTT. This codes for CASRPTGGYTEAFF.